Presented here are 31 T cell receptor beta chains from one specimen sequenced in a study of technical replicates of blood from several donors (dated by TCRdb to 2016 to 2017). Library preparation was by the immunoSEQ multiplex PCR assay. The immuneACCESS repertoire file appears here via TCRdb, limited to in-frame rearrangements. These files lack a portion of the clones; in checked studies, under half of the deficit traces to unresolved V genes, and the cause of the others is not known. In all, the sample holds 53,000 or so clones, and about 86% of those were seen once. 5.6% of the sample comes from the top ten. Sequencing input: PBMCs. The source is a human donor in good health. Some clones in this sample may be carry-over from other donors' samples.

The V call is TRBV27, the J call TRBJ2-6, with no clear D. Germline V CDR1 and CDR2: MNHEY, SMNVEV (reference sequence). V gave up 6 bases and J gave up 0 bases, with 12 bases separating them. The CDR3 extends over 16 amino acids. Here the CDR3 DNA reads TGTGCCAGCAGCCCCCGTAGGAGCTCTGGGGCCAACGTCCTGACTTTC. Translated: CASSPRRSSGANVLTF.

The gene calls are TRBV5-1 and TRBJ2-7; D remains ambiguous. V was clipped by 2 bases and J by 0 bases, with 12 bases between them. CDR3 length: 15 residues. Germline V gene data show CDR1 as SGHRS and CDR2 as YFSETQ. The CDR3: CASSFRSDNSYEQYF. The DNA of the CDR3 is TGCGCCAGCAGCTTCAGATCTGACAACTCCTACGAGCAGTACTTC.

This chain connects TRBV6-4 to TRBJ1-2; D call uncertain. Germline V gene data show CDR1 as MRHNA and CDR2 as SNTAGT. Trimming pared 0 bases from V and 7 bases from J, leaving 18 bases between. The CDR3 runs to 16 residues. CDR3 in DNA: TGTGCCAGCAGTGACTCTTGGGGAGGGCTCGCGAGTGGCTACACCTTC. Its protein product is CASSDSWGGLASGYTF.

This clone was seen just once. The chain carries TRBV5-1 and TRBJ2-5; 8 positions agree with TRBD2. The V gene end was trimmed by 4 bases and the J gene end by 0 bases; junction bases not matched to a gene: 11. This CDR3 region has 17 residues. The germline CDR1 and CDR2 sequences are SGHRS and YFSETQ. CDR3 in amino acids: CASSGGRTSQYQETQYF. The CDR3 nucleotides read TGCGCCAGCAGCGGAGGACGGACTAGCCAGTACCAAGAGACCCAGTACTTC.

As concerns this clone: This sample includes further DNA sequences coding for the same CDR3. The DNA of the CDR3 is TGTGCCAGCAGCCTTGCAGTTCTCAATGAGCAGTTCTTC. Protein product: CASSLAVLNEQFF. The rearrangement uses TRBV7-8 and TRBJ2-1; no firm D call. Germline V gene data show CDR1 as SGHVS and CDR2 as FQNEAQ. The V and J ends lost 5 bases and 6 bases respectively, with 11 bases between them. The CDR3 totals 13 residues.

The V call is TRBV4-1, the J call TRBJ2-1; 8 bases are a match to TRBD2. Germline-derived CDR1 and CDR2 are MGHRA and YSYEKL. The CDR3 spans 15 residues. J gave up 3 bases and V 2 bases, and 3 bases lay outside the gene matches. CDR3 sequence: CASSQISGDYNEQFF. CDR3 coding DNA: TGCGCCAGCAGCCAAATTAGCGGGGACTACAATGAGCAGTTCTTC.

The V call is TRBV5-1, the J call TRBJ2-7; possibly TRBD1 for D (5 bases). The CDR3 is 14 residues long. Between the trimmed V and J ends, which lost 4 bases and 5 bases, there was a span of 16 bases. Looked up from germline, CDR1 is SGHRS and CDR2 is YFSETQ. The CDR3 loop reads CASSPDGQGNEQYF. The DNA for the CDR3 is TGCGCCAGCAGCCCGGACGGGCAGGGTAACGAGCAGTACTTC.

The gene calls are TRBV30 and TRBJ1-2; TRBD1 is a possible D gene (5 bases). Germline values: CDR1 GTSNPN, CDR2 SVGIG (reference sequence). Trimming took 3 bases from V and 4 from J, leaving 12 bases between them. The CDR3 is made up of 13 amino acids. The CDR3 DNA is TGTGCCTGGAGCAGGGCCCTACCCTATGGCTACACCTTC. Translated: CAWSRALPYGYTF.

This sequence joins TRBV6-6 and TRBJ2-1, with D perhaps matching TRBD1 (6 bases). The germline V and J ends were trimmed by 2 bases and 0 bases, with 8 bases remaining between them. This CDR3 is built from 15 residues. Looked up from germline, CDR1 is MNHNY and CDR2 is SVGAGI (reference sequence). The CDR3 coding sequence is TGTGCCAGCAGTTACGACAGGTACTCCTACAATGAGCAGTTCTTC. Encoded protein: CASSYDRYSYNEQFF.

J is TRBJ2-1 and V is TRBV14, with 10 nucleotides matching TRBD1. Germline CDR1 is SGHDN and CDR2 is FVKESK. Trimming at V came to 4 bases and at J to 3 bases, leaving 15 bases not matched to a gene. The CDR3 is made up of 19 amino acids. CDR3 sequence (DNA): TGTGCCAGCAGCCGGACGCCAGCGGGACAGGGGAAAATCTACAATGAGCAGTTCTTC. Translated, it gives CASSRTPAGQGKIYNEQFF.

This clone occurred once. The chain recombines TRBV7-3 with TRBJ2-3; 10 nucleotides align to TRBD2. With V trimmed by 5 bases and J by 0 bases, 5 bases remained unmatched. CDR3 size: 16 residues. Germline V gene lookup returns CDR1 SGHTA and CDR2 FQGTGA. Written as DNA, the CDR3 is TGTGCCAGCAGCATAGGGACTAGCGAGAGCACAGATACGCAGTATTTT. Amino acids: CASSIGTSESTDTQYF.

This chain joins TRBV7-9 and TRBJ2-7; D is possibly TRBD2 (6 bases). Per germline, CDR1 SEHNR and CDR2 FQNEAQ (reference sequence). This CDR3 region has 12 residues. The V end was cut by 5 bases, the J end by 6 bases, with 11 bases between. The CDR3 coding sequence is TGTGCCAGCAGCACCTCTAGCGTCGAGCAGTACTTC. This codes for CASSTSSVEQYF.

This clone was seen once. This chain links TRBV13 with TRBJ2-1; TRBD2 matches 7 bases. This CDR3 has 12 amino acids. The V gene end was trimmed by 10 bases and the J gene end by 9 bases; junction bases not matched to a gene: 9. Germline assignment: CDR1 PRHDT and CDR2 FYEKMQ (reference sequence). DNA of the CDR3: TGTGCCATCCCCGAGCGGGGTGGTGAGCAGTTCTTC. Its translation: CAIPERGGEQFF.

CDR3 region: CASSGSSYNEQFF. CDR3 nucleotide sequence: TGTGCCAGCAGCGGGAGCTCCTACAATGAGCAGTTCTTC. This chain links TRBV6-5 with TRBJ2-1, with D tentatively TRBD2 (6 bases). Germline CDR1 is MNHEY and CDR2 is SVGAGI. The length of the CDR3 is 13 residues. V lost 6 bases and J lost 0, with 6 bases in between.

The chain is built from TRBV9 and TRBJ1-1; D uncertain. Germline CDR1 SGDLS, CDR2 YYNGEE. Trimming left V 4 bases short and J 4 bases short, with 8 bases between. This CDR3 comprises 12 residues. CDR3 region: CASSPLGTEAFF. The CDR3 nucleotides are TGTGCCAGCAGCCCCCTCGGCACTGAAGCTTTCTTT.

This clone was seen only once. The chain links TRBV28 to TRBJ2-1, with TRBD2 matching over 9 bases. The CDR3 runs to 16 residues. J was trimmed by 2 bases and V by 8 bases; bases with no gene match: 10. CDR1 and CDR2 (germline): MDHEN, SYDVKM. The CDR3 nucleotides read TGTGCCAGCTTGGCTAGCGGGGCTTCCGCCTACAATGAGCAGTTCTTC. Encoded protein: CASLASGASAYNEQFF.

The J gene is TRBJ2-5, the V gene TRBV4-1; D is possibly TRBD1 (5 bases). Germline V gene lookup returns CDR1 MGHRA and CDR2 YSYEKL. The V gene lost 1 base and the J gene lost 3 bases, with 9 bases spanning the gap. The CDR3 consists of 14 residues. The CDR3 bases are TGCGCCAGCAGCCAAGGTGACAGAAAAGAGACCCAGTACTTC. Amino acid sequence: CASSQGDRKETQYF.

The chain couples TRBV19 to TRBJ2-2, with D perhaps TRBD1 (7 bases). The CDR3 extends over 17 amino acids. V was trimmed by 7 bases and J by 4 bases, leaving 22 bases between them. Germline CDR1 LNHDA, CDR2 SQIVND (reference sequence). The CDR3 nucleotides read TGTGCCAGTATAGAGGAGGGGGCGACGATTTCCACCGGGGAGCTGTTTTTT. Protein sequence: CASIEEGATISTGELFF.

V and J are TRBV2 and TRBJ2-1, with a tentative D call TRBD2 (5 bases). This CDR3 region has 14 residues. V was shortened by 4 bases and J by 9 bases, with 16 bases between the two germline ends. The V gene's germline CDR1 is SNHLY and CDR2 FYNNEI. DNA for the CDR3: TGTGCCAGCAGTGCAATAGGGAGAGAAGGTGAGCAGTTCTTC. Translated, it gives CASSAIGREGEQFF.

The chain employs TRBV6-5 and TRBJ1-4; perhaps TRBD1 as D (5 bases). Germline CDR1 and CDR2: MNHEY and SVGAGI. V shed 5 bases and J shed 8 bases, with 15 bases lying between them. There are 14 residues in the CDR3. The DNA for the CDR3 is TGTGCCAGCAGTCCCGGACAACAGAGAGAAAAACTGTTTTTT. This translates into CASSPGQQREKLFF.

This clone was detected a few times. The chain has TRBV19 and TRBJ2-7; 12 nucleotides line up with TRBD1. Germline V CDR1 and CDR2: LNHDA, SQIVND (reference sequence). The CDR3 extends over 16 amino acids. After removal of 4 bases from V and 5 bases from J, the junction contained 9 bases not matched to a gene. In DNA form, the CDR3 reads TGTGCCAGTAGTACCTGGGCCGGGACAGGGGGCGACGAGCAGTACTTC. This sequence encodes CASSTWAGTGGDEQYF.

The CDR3 spells CASSEKGQGGSTDTQYF. Here the CDR3 DNA reads TGTGCCAGCAGTGAAAAAGGACAGGGAGGGAGCACAGATACGCAGTATTTT. The V gene is TRBV6-4, the J gene TRBJ2-3; D might be TRBD1 (8 bases). V lost 3 bases to trimming and J lost 0 bases, with 16 bases between them. Germline CDR1 MRHNA, CDR2 SNTAGT. The CDR3 totals 17 residues.

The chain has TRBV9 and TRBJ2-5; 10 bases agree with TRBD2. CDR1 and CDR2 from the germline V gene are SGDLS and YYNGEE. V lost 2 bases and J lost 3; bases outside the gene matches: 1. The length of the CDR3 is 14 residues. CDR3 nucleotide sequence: TGTGCCAGCAGCGTCGGGACTAGCGAAGAGACCCAGTACTTC. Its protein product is CASSVGTSEETQYF.

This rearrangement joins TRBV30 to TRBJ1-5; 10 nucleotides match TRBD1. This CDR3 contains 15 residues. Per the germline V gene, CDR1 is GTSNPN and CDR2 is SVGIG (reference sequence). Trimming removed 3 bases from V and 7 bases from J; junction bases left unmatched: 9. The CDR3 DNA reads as TGTGCCTGGAGAGCCGGGACAGGGGAGAACCAGCCCCAGCATTTT. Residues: CAWRAGTGENQPQHF. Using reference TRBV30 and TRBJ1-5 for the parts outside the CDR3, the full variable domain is SQTIHQWPATLVQPVGSPLSLECTVEGTSNPNLYWYRQAAGRGLQLLFYSVGIGQISSEVPQNLSASRPQDRQFILSSKKLLLSDSGFYLCAWRAGTGENQPQHFGDGTRLSIL.

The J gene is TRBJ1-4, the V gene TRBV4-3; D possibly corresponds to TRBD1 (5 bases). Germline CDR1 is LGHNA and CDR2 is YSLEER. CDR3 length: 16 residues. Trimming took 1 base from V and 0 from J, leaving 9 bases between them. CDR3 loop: CASSQGDRATNEKLFF. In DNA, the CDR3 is TGCGCCAGCAGCCAAGGAGACAGAGCAACTAATGAAAAACTGTTTTTT.

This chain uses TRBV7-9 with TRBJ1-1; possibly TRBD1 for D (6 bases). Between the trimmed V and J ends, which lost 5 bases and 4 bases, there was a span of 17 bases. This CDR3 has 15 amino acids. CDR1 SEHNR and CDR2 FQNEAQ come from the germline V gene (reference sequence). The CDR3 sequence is CASSPSFRGSTEAFF. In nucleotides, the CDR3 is TGTGCCAGCAGCCCCTCTTTCAGGGGCAGCACTGAAGCTTTCTTT. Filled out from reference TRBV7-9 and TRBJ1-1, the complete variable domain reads DTGVSQNPRHKITKRGQNVTFRCDPISEHNRLYWYRQTLGQGPEFLTYFQNEAQLEKSRLLSDRFSAERPKGSFSTLEIQRTEQGDSAMYLCASSPSFRGSTEAFFGQGTRLTVV.

CDR3 DNA: TGTGCCAGCAGCTTATTCAGTCGAGGTTTCAGGGGCCTCGATGGCTACACCTTC. It encodes CASSLFSRGFRGLDGYTF. This chain connects TRBV7-2 to TRBJ1-2, with a weak D call TRBD1 (6 bases). Trimming left V 2 bases short and J 6 bases short, with 25 bases between. Germline V gene lookup returns CDR1 SGHTA and CDR2 FQGNSA. The CDR3 runs 18 residues.

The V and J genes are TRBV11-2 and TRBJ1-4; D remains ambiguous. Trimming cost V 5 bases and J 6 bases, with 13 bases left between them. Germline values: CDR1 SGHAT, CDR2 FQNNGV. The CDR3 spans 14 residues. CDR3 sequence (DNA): TGTGCCAGCAGCCCGAGGCGGCTGGATGAAAAACTGTTTTTT. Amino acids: CASSPRRLDEKLFF. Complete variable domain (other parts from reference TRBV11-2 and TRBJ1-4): EAGVAQSPRYKIIEKRQSVAFWCNPISGHATLYWYQQILGQGPKLLIQFQNNGVVDDSQLPKDRFSAERLKGVDSTLKIQPAKLEDSAVYLCASSPRRLDEKLFFGSGTQLSVL.

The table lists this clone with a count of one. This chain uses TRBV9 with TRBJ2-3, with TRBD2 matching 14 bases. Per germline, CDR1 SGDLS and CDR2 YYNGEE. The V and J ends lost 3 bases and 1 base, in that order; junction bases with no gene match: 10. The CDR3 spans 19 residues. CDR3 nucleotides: TGTGCCAGCAGCGACGGACTAGCGGGAGGCTATAGCGGCACAGATACGCAGTATTTT. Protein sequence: CASSDGLAGGYSGTDTQYF.

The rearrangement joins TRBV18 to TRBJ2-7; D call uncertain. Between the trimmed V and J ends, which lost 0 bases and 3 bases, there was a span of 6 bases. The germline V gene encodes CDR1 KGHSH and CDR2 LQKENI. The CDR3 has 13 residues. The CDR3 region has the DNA TGTGCCAGCTCACCACCGAAACTCTACGAGCAGTACTTC. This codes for CASSPPKLYEQYF. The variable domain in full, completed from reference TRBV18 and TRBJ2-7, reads NAGVMQNPRHLVRRRGQEARLRCSPMKGHSHVYWYRQLPEEGLKFMVYLQKENIIDESGMPKERFSAEFPKEGPSILRIQQVVRGDSAAYFCASSPPKLYEQYFGPGTRLTVT.

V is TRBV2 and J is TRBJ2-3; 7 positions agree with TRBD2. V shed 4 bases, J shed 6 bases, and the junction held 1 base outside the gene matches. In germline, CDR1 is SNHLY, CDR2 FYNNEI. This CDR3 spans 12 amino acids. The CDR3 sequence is CASSGGGDTQYF. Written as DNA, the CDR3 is TGTGCCAGCAGTGGGGGGGGTGATACGCAGTATTTT.